This TCR beta chain emerged from a study of neurological immune-mediated disorders. Synthesis of cDNA was accomplished via 5'RACE employing 10-nucleotide random UMIs. TCRdb analysed the 5' RACE reads with MiXCR anew, one entry per CDR3 protein. The data show around 60,000 distinct CDR3 sequences, with roughly 3.5% seen just once and approximately 7% held by the top ten. Germline V gene sequence: CDR1 MDHEN, CDR2 SYDVKM. The CDR3 extends over 14 amino acids. As for this clonotype: A single base separates this from a much larger clone, so it may be a read error.

This TCR came from a woman aged 55-70 years with multiple sclerosis. Sequenced sample: PBMCs. The chain carries TRBV28 and TRBJ2-3; the D gene is possibly TRBD2 (6 bases). This CDR3 is CASKGRGLTDKQYF. The DNA for the CDR3 is TGTGCCAGCAAAGGACGGGGGTTAACAGATAAGCAGTATTTT.